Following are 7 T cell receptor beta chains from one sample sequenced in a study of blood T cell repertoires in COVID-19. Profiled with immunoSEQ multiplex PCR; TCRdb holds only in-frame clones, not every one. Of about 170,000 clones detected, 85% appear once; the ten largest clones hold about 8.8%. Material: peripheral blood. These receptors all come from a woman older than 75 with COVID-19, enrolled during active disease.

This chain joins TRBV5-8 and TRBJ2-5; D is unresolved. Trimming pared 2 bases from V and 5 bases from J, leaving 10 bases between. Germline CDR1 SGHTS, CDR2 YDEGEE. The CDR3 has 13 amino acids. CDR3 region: CASSFPLVETQYF. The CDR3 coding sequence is TGTGCCAGCAGCTTTCCCCTCGTGGAGACCCAGTACTTC.

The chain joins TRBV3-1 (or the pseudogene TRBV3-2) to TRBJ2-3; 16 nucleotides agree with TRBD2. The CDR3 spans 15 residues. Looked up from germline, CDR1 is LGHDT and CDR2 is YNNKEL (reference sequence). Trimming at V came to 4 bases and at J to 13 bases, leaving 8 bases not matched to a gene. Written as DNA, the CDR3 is TGTGCCAGCAGCCTTGGGACTAGCGGGGGGGGAGTAGAGTATTTT. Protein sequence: CASSLGTSGGGVEYF.

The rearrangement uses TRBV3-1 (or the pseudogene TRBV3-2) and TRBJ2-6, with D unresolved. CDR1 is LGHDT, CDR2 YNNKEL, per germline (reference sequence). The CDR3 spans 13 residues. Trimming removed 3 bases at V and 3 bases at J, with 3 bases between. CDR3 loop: CASSQSGANVLTF. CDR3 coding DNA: TGTGCCAGCAGCCAGAGTGGGGCCAACGTCCTGACTTTC.

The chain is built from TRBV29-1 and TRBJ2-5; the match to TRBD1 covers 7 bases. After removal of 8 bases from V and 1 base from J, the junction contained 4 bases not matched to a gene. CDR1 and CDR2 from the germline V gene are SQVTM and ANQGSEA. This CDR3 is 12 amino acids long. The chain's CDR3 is CSSRTGQETQYF. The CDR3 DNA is TGCAGCTCAAGGACAGGCCAAGAGACCCAGTACTTC.

The CDR3 DNA reads as TGTGCCAGCAGCGTAACTACAGGGGGCTCCGGGGAGCTGTTTTTT. Translating it yields CASSVTTGGSGELFF. V usage is TRBV6-6 and J usage is TRBJ2-2; 9 nucleotides match TRBD1. Germline V CDR1 and CDR2: MNHNY, SVGAGI (reference sequence). The CDR3 spans 15 residues. V lost 6 bases and J lost 6; bases outside the gene matches: 8.

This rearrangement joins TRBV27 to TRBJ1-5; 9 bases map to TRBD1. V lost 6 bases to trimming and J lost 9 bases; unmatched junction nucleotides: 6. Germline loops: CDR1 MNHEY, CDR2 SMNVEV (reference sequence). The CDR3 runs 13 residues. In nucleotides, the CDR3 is TGTGCCAGCAGGAGGGACAGGGCGGGGCCCCAGCATTTT. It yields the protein CASRRDRAGPQHF.

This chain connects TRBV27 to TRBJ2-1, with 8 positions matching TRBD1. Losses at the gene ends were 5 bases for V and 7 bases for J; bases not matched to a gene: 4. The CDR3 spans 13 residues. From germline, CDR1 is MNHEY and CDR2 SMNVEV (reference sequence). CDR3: CASSQGAVNEQFF. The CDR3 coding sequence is TGTGCCAGCAGTCAGGGGGCGGTGAATGAGCAGTTCTTC.